This TCR beta chain was recovered during a study of blood T cells in healthy people across ages. As for the study in general: The template switching approach captured approximately one barcoded beta molecule for every two T cells. General observations from the study: No one knew whether donors had CMV, which possibly confounded expanded clonotype changes. Diversity figures derived from one million T cells were judged to underestimate the true value.

Then a second PCR, running roughly 7 to 11 cycles, was carried out with a sample-barcoded 5' primer and a J-beta primer mix. TCRdb independently ran MiXCR on the 5' RACE reads; one entry per CDR3 protein. Of roughly 680,000 distinct CDR3 sequences in the sample, 49% were seen once. There are 13 residues in the CDR3. Trimming removed 3 bases from V and 6 bases from J, with 11 bases in between. Germline V gene sequence: CDR1 SEHNR, CDR2 FQNEAQ (reference sequence). This clonotype was counted only a few times. Its target is unknown. The draw of peripheral blood yielded ten milliliters from each donor. The source of this sequence is an older woman in good health. Sample: blood. The chain joins TRBV7-9 to TRBJ1-2; no definite D call. In DNA, the CDR3 is TGTGCCAGCAGCTTTACTAGCATTGATGGCTACACCTTC. Translating it yields CASSFTSIDGYTF.